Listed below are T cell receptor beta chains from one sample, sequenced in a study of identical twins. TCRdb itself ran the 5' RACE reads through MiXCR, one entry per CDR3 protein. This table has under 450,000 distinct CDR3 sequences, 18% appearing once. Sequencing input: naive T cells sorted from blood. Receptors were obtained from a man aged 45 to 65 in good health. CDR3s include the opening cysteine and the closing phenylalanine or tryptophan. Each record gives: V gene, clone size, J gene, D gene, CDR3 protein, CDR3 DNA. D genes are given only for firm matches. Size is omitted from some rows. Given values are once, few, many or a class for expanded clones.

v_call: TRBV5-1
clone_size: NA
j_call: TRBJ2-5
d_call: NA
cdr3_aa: CASNQDLYQETQYF
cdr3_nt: TGCGCCAGCAATCAGGACTTGTACCAAGAGACCCAGTACTTC

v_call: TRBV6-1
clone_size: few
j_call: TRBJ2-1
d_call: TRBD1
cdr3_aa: CASSGTSTGLSYNEQFF
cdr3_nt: TGTGCCAGCAGTGGCACATCGACAGGGCTTTCCTACAATGAGCAGTTCTTC

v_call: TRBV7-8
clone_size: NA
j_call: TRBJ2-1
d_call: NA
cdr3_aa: CASSLGGVYNEQFF
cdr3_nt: TGTGCCAGCAGCTTAGGGGGGGTTTACAATGAGCAGTTCTTC

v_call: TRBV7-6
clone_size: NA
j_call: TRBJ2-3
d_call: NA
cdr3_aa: CASSSQTLFSTDTQYF
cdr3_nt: TGTGCCAGCAGCTCCCAGACCCTCTTTAGCACAGATACGCAGTATTTT

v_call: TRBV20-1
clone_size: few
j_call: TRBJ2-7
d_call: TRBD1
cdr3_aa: CSRDGAGGLYEQYF
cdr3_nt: TGCAGTAGAGACGGGGCAGGGGGCCTCTACGAGCAGTACTTC

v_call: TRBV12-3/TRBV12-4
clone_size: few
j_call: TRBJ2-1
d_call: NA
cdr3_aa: CASSFGDLRYNEQFF
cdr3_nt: TGTGCCAGCAGTTTCGGAGACTTACGATACAATGAGCAGTTCTTC

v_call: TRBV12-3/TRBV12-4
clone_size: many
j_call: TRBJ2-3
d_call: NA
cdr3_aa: CASSLPPTGALDTQYF
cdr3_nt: TGTGCCAGCAGTTTGCCTCCGACAGGCGCCCTAGATACGCAGTATTTT

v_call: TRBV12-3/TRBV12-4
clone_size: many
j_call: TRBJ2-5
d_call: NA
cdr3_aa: CASSWGPETQYF
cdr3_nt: TGTGCCAGCAGTTGGGGTCCAGAGACCCAGTACTTC

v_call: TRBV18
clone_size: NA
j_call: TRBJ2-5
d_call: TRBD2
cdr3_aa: CASSPLAGDRETQYF
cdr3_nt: TGTGCCAGCTCACCCCTAGCGGGGGATCGGGAGACCCAGTACTTC

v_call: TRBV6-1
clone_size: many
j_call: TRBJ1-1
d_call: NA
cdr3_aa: CASVGGGGNTEAFF
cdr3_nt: TGTGCCAGCGTAGGCGGCGGGGGGAACACTGAAGCTTTCTTT

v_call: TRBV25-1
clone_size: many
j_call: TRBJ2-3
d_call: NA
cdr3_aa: CASSEWQGLTDTQYF
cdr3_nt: TGTGCCAGCAGTGAGTGGCAGGGGCTCACAGATACGCAGTATTTT

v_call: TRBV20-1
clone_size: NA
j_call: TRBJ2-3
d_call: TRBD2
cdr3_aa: CSALSPGLAGVRDTQYF
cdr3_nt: TGCAGTGCCCTCTCCCCAGGACTAGCGGGAGTGAGAGATACGCAGTATTTT

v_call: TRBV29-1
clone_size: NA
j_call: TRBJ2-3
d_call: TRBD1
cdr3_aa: CSVQGAFGTDTQYF
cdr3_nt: TGCAGCGTCCAGGGGGCATTCGGCACAGATACGCAGTATTTT

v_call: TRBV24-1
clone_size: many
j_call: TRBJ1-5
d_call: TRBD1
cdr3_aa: CATSDTGTGRGQPQHF
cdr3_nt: TGTGCCACCAGTGACACCGGGACAGGGAGGGGACAGCCCCAGCATTTT

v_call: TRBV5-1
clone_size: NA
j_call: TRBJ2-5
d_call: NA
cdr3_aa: CASSPSGTTAIETQYF
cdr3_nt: TGCGCCAGCAGTCCCTCCGGGACAACGGCTATCGAGACCCAGTACTTC

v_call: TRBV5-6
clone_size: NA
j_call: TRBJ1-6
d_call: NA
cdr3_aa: CASSDDSFSNSPLHF
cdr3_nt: TGTGCCAGCAGCGACGACAGTTTCAGTAATTCACCCCTCCACTTT

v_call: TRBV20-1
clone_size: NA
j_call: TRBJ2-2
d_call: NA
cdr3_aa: CSAPGPANTGELFF
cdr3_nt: TGCAGTGCTCCCGGGCCAGCAAACACCGGGGAGCTGTTTTTT

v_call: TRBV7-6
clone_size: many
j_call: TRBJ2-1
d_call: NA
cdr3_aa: CASSSHGAYRSSYNEQFF
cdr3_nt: TGTGCCAGCAGCTCCCACGGAGCATACCGGAGCTCCTACAATGAGCAGTTCTTC

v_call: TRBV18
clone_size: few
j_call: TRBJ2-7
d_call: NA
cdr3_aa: CASSPLGKAASQYF
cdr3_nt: TGTGCCAGCTCACCACTAGGTAAAGCAGCCAGCCAGTACTTC

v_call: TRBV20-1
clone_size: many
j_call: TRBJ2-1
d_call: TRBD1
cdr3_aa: CSAATGGNEQFF
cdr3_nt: TGCAGTGCCGCGACAGGGGGCAATGAGCAGTTCTTC

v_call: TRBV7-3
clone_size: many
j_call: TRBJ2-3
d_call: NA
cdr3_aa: CASSLSFTDTQYF
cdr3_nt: TGTGCCAGCAGCTTAAGCTTCACAGATACGCAGTATTTT

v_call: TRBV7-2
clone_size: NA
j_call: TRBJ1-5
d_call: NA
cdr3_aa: CASSLWGSYNQPQHF
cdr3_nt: TGTGCCAGCAGCTTATGGGGCAGCTACAATCAGCCCCAGCATTTT

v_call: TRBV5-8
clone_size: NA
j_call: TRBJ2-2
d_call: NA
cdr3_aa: CASSSGYGTGELFF
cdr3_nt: TGTGCCAGCAGCTCGGGGTACGGTACCGGGGAGCTGTTTTTT

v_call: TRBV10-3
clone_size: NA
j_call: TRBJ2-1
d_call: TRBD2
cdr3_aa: CAIRRSSGNRNEQFF
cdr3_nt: TGTGCCATCAGGCGTTCTAGCGGGAATCGGAATGAGCAGTTCTTC

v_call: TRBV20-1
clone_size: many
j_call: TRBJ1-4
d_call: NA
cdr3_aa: CSASIGARDEKLFF
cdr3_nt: TGCAGTGCTAGCATCGGGGCAAGGGATGAAAAACTGTTTTTT

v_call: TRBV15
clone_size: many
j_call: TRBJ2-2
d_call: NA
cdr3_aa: CATSRESTWGAGELFF
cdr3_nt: TGTGCCACCAGCAGAGAATCGACATGGGGGGCCGGGGAGCTGTTTTTT

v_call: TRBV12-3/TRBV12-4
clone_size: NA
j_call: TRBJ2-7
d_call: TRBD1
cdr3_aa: CASSTGQAGNEQYF
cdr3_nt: TGTGCCAGCAGTACCGGACAGGCCGGAAACGAGCAGTACTTC

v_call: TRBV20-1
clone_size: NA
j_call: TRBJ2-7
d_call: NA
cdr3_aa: CSASLDSLVSYEQYF
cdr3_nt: TGCAGTGCTAGCCTGGACAGTTTAGTTTCCTACGAGCAGTACTTC

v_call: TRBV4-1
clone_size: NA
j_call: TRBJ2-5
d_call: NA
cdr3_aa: CASSQATFRDGERRWTQYF
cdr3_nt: TGCGCCAGCAGCCAAGCGACCTTTCGGGACGGCGAAAGGCGATGGACCCAGTACTTC

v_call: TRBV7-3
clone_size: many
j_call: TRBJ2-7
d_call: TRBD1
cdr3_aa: CASSSTGGPKWEQYF
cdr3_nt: TGTGCCAGCAGCTCGACAGGGGGGCCGAAATGGGAGCAGTACTTC

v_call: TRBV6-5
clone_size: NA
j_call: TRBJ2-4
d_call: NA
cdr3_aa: CASSSSPYIQYF
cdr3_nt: TGTGCCAGCAGTTCCTCCCCTTACATTCAGTACTTC

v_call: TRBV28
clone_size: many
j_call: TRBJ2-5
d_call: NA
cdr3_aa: CASSFSSYETQYF
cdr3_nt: TGTGCCAGCAGTTTCTCGAGTTATGAGACCCAGTACTTC

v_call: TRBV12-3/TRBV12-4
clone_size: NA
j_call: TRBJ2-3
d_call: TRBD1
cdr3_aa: CASSSYRGAVDTQYF
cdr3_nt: TGTGCCAGCAGTTCTTACAGGGGGGCGGTAGATACGCAGTATTTT

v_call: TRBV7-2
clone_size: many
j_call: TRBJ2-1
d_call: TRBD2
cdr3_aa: CASSLGGGGSYNEQFF
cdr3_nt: TGTGCCAGCAGCTTAGGGGGGGGTGGGTCCTACAATGAGCAGTTCTTC

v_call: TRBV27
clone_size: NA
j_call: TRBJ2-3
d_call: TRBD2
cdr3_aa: CASSLWSLAGAADTQYF
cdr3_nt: TGTGCCAGCAGTTTATGGAGCCTAGCGGGGGCCGCAGATACGCAGTATTTT

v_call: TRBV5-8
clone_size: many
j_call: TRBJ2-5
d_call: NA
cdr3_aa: CASSLYTNFAETQYF
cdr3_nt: TGTGCCAGCAGCCTATACACTAATTTCGCGGAGACCCAGTACTTC